The subject of this entry is one T cell receptor beta chain. Its cognate antigen has yet to be identified. Per-base quality was not reported, and no clone a single base away is much larger than it. Whole blood was collected in K2EDTA tubes by collaborating institutions according to the institutions' own protocols. Collaborator samples were shipped for TCRbeta analysis as frozen whole blood, isolated PBMCs, or DNA extracted from either sample type. TCRbeta CDR3 regions were amplified from genomic DNA by means of the immunoSEQ Assay, a bias-controlled multiplex PCR. For the original study's pipeline: Nucleated cell counts per sample were estimated from amplification of reference gene primers within the assay. To quantify the absolute abundance of each unique TCRbeta CDR3 rearrangement, sequence reads were collapsed and filtered. For each sample, productive Simpson clonality was calculated as the square root of Simpson's diversity index across productive rearrangements. TCRdb mirrors the immuneACCESS table, restricted to in-frame sequences. Some clones are absent from its copies; in checked studies, under half trace to an unresolved V gene, and the reason for the others is unknown. That table supplies the V and J calls and clone size; D and trimming were determined from the DNA. This sample is represented by about 70,000 clones; about four fifths of them were singletons. The top ten clones comprise about 6% of the sample.

The germline V gene (reference sequence) yields SGHKS for CDR1 and YYEKEE for CDR2. The CDR3 has 15 amino acids, counting the end cysteine and phenylalanine. Only CDR3 DNA is held: 45 bases, read in frame from base 1. Unmatched junction bases come to 5, with V trimmed by 3 bases and J by 0 bases. The sample belongs to a study of blood T cell repertoires in COVID-19 (dated by TCRdb to about 2020). Context from the whole study: Collaborator samples came from the United States, Italy and Spain and covered acute and convalescent phases of COVID-19. Sample metadata almost always included a de-identified subject ID, COVID-19 status, age in years and sex. Subjects who had been exposed to COVID-19, were actively infected with it, or had recovered from it provided the deeply sampled blood TCRbeta repertoires that made up the dataset. The repertoires were made available in a free public database intended to serve as a resource for research on the immune response to SARS-CoV-2. HLA class I and class II types, where available, came from metadata supplied by the sample provider rather than from assay-based typing. Samples were obtained from the ongoing ImmuneRACE study (first 160 participants) and from 1,254 subjects provided by 6 global collaborators. The material from the prospective study consisted of cDNA or gDNA derived from T cells, B-cell-depleted T cells, or PBMCs. General study outcomes and caveats: Clinical and demographic metadata were provided uncurated, with the amount varying by source and participant.

The chain couples TRBV5-5 to TRBJ2-7; TRBD1 agrees with 8 junctional bases. The TCR originated in a woman aged 60-70 years with acute or convalescent COVID-19. The specimen was peripheral blood. The DNA sequence is TGTGCCAGCAGCTCTACAGGGGGTTCCTCCTACGAGCAGTACTTC. It is translated as CASSSTGGSSYEQYF.